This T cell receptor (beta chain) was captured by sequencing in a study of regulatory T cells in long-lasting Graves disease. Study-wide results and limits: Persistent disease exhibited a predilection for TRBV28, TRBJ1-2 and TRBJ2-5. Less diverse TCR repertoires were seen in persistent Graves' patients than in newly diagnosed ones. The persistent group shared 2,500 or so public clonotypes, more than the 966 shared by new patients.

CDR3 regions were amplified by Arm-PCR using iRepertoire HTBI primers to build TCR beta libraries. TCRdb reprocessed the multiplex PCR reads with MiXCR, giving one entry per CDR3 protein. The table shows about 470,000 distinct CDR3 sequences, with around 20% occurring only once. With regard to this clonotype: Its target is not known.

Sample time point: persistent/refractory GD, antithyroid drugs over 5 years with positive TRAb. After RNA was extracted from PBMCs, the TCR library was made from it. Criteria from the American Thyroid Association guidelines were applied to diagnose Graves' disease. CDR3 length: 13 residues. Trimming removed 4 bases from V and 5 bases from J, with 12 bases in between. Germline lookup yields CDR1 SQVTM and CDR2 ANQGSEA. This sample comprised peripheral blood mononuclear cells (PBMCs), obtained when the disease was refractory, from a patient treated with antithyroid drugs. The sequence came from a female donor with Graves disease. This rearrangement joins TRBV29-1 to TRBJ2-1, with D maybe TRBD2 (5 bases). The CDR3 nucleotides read TGCAGCGTTGGTCTCCCGGGGAACAATGAGCAGTTCTTC. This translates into CSVGLPGNNEQFF.